The present T cell receptor beta chain was sequenced within a study of T cell changes during pregnancy in multiple sclerosis. V lost 5 bases and J 6 bases, leaving 11 bases between the germline ends. The germline V gene has CDR1 SGHNT and CDR2 YENEEA. This CDR3 comprises 13 residues. Clones were read by immunoSEQ multiplex PCR, and TCRdb kept only the in-frame ones, dropping some. The sample lists approximately 110,000 clones, 90% to 95% seen once, with about 3% in the top ten. V usage is TRBV11-3 and J usage is TRBJ2-1; TRBD1 is a possible D gene (5 bases). The material sequenced was peripheral blood, taken after pregnancy. This sequence was found in a female donor with multiple sclerosis, enrolled in a pregnancy study. The CDR3 bases are TGTGCCAGCAGCCCGCGAAGGGGCAATGAGCAGTTCTTC. Translation: CASSPRRGNEQFF.